Described below is a single TCR beta chain sequence and its context. The antigen this receptor binds is unknown. No clone much larger than this one lies a single base away; base qualities are absent. This sample stems from a study of T cell repertoires in cytomegalovirus infection (dated by TCRdb to between 2018 and 2021). Broadly, across the study: The HLA type of each donor mattered for the analysis, because public TCR beta signatures pointed to carriage of CMV infection along with the matching HLA type.

TCRdb shows the sequencer as Illumina HiSeq 1500. TCRdb handled the public reads itself, with Q25 trimming in fastp and clone calling in MiXCR, and kept productive beta chains. One record per CDR3 amino acid sequence lists the most common genes and DNA. The sample yields approximately 140,000 distinct CDR3 sequences; about 6.1% were counted once. 18% of the sample is taken by the ten largest. The research as a whole found: Carriers of CMV infection plus the relevant HLA type were discriminated by the cumulative frequency of public TCR beta family members in the study cohort and in an independent roughly 350-donor cohort. The ex vivo response was dominated by HLA-C-restricted CMV-specific TCR beta clonotypes, which also provided the single most frequent clonotype in two of eight donors.

Sequenced material: PBMCs. The sequence came from a human donor in good health (CMV status not recorded). Some clones in this sample may be carry-over from other donors' samples.

The CDR3 protein is CAISAGRDNQPQHF. The base sequence is TGTGCCATCAGTGCGGGACGGGACAATCAGCCCCAGCATTTT. Recombination connected TRBV10-3 to TRBJ1-5; possibly the D gene is TRBD1, per 5 matching bases. The V end loses 4 bases and the J end loses 3 bases, and a stretch of 10 bases separates them. From the cysteine up to the phenylalanine, the CDR3 has a length of 14 residues. Just the 42-base CDR3 DNA is kept, in frame starting at base 1. In the germline V gene, CDR1 corresponds to ENHRY and CDR2 to SYGVKD.